The sample holds a few counts of the clone carrying this T cell receptor beta chain. TCRdb fed the 5' RACE reads into MiXCR, producing one record per CDR3 protein. The data hold over 120,000 distinct CDR3 sequences, with approximately 26% observed a single time. The sample is drawn from a study of T-cell memory formation after mild COVID-19. The germline V and J ends were trimmed by 7 bases and 2 bases, with 14 bases remaining between them. Germline-derived CDR1 and CDR2 are LNHDA and SQIVND (reference sequence). The CDR3 sequence is 14 residues long. This TCR derives from an adult woman who had mild COVID-19 (a few samples of this study predate the infection). Cell type and time point are not known. V gene TRBV19 combines with J gene TRBJ1-2; D may be TRBD1 (6 bases). Sequences were obtained from PBMCs or a T cell subset sorted from them (not recorded which). As DNA, the CDR3 is TGTGCCAGTACCCCCGGACAGTCAAACTATGGCTACACCTTC. Protein: CASTPGQSNYGYTF.